A selection of T cell receptor beta chains follows, all from one sample in a study of cytomegalovirus exposure and HLA in healthy donors. Clones were sequenced by immunoSEQ multiplex PCR, and TCRdb holds only the in-frame ones, with some missing. The sample lists about 190,000 clones; 79% were seen once. Sequenced sample: PBMCs. Source of these receptors: a woman in her late teens or twenties in good health and CMV-seronegative. Both conserved end residues are part of each CDR3. D genes are given only for firm matches. The size field is filled for only some rows; it gives once, few, many or a size class.

cdr3_nt	cdr3_aa	d_call	cdr3_length	v_call	clone_size	j_call
TGTGCCAGCAGTGAACTAGGAGACAGACGTAGGAACTATGGCTACACCTTC	CASSELGDRRRNYGYTF	.	17	TRBV6-1	.	TRBJ1-2
TGTGCCAGCAGTTTAGAATCGTGGCAGGGTTATGGCTACACCTTC	CASSLESWQGYGYTF	.	15	TRBV28	.	TRBJ1-2
TGTGCCAGTAGTAGACCTACAGGGTCCAACTATGGCTACACCTTC	CASSRPTGSNYGYTF	.	15	TRBV19	.	TRBJ1-2
TGTGCCAGCAGTGAAGAAACGGGGGTGGGCAATCAGCCCCAGCATTTT	CASSEETGVGNQPQHF	.	16	TRBV6-1	.	TRBJ1-5
TGTGCCAGCAGCTTAGCGGGAGCTTACGAGCAGTACTTC	CASSLAGAYEQYF	.	13	TRBV7-8	.	TRBJ2-7
TGTGCCAGCAGCTTGCAAGCAGGGAAACTTAACTATGGCTACACCTTC	CASSLQAGKLNYGYTF	.	16	TRBV5-6	.	TRBJ1-2
TGTGCCAGCAGCTTAGTTGACAGGGGGCTCGGGGGCTACACCTTC	CASSLVDRGLGGYTF	TRBD1	15	TRBV7-2	.	TRBJ1-2
TGCGCCATTAAAGGGACTAGCGTAGCCCTCTACGAGCAGTACTTC	CAIKGTSVALYEQYF	TRBD2	15	TRBV10-1	few	TRBJ2-7
TGTGCCAGCGGGGGGGGAGAAGATACGCAGTATTTT	CASGGGEDTQYF	TRBD2	12	TRBV28	.	TRBJ2-3
TGTGCCAGCAGTTTACCGGACAGGGGGAATCAGCCCCAGCATTTT	CASSLPDRGNQPQHF	TRBD1	15	TRBV28	.	TRBJ1-5
TGTGCCAGCACCTCGGGGACCCAGTACTTC	CASTSGTQYF	.	10	TRBV19	.	TRBJ2-5
TGTGCCAGCATCCTGAGGGGTGGGAGGAATGAGCAGTTCTTC	CASILRGGRNEQFF	.	14	TRBV28	.	TRBJ2-1
TGTGCCAGTAGTACCCGAGGACGGGGGGGCCGAGTAGATACGCAGTATTTT	CASSTRGRGGRVDTQYF	TRBD2	17	TRBV19	.	TRBJ2-3
TGTGCCAGCCGGCGGACTAGCGGGAGGGGGGAGAACACCGGGGAGCTGTTTTTT	CASRRTSGRGENTGELFF	TRBD2	18	TRBV7-2	.	TRBJ2-2
TGTGCCAGCAGGTCCTATGGGCTCTCCTACGAGCAGTACTTC	CASRSYGLSYEQYF	.	14	TRBV28	.	TRBJ2-7
TGTGCCAGCAGTGTGAGTAACAGAAATGCCGGTAATTCACCCCTCCACTTT	CASSVSNRNAGNSPLHF	.	17	TRBV2	.	TRBJ1-6
TGTGCCAGTAGTCCAGGGGTAGACATTCAGTACTTC	CASSPGVDIQYF	.	12	TRBV19	.	TRBJ2-4
TGTGCCAGCAGCCAAGTAGGGACTAGCGGGAGGTATGGGCAGTTCTTC	CASSQVGTSGRYGQFF	TRBD2	16	TRBV4-2	.	TRBJ2-1
TGTGCCAGCATTATTTTGACAGGGGGCCCACGCTACACCTTC	CASIILTGGPRYTF	TRBD1	14	TRBV27	few	TRBJ1-2
TGTGCCAGCTCACCACGACAGGGGGCGGACACTGAAGCTTTCTTT	CASSPRQGADTEAFF	TRBD1	15	TRBV18	.	TRBJ1-1
TGTGCCAGCTCACCACCAGCGGGGGGTGAAAAACTGTTTTTT	CASSPPAGGEKLFF	.	14	TRBV18	.	TRBJ1-4
TGTGCCAGCAGCGGACCCCGGACAGGGGGCTACAATGAGCAGTTCTTC	CASSGPRTGGYNEQFF	TRBD1	16	TRBV9	.	TRBJ2-1
TGTGCCAGCAGCCCTTACCTGAGCTCCTACAATGAGCAGTTCTTC	CASSPYLSSYNEQFF	.	15	TRBV7-3	few	TRBJ2-1
TGTGCCATCAGTGATACCGGGACTAGGTACAATGAGCAGTTCTTC	CAISDTGTRYNEQFF	TRBD2	15	TRBV10-3	.	TRBJ2-1
TGTGCCAGCAGCTCAAGCGGGGGGGCGTACCAAGAGACCCAGTACTTC	CASSSSGGAYQETQYF	TRBD2	16	TRBV13	.	TRBJ2-5
TGTGCCAGCAGCCAATCGGCCAGCGGGAGATCCTACGAGCAGTACTTC	CASSQSASGRSYEQYF	TRBD2	16	TRBV4-2	once	TRBJ2-7
TGTGCCAGCAGCTTAAACGTGCGACAGCTGCTAGAGACCCAGTACTTC	CASSLNVRQLLETQYF	.	16	TRBV7-8	.	TRBJ2-5
TGTGCCAGCAGCTCCGGGACACTGAGCTCCTATAATTCACCCCTCCACTTT	CASSSGTLSSYNSPLHF	.	17	TRBV7-2	.	TRBJ1-6
TGCGCCAGCAGCCAAGGGGGACTAGCGGGAGTTGTCACCGGGGAGCTGTTTTTT	CASSQGGLAGVVTGELFF	TRBD2	18	TRBV4-3	.	TRBJ2-2
TGTGCCAGCAGTTTAGTGACAGGGGGCAAATCCTACGAGCAGTACTTC	CASSLVTGGKSYEQYF	TRBD1	16	TRBV27	.	TRBJ2-7
TGTGCCAGTAGTACGACAGGGGGTGTGGAGACCCAGCATTTT	CASSTTGGVETQHF	TRBD1	14	TRBV19	.	TRBJ1-5
TGTGCCAGCAGTTTTTCCGGGACAGGGGAAGAGCAGTACTTC	CASSFSGTGEEQYF	TRBD1	14	TRBV27	.	TRBJ2-7
TGTGCCAGCAGCCCAAGACAGGGACCTGGCTACACCTTC	CASSPRQGPGYTF	TRBD1	13	TRBV2	.	TRBJ1-2
TGCAGCGTTTTGGGCAGGGGGCGATCCGGGGAGCTGTTTTTT	CSVLGRGRSGELFF	TRBD1	14	TRBV29-1	medium-sized	TRBJ2-2
TGTGCCAGTAGATTCGGGACAGGGAGCCTGATAAACTATGGCTACACCTTC	CASRFGTGSLINYGYTF	TRBD1	17	TRBV19	.	TRBJ1-2
TGCGCCAGCAGAAACTCACAGGTAATGACTGAAGCTTTCTTT	CASRNSQVMTEAFF	.	14	TRBV5-1	.	TRBJ1-1
TGTGCCACCAGCCCTGCGGGGAATGAGCAGTTCTTC	CATSPAGNEQFF	.	12	TRBV15	once	TRBJ2-1
TGTGCCAGCACGAGGCCGGGAATCTACGAGCAGTACTTC	CASTRPGIYEQYF	.	13	TRBV28	.	TRBJ2-7
TGTGCCACCAGCAGAGATCCTTCGGGACAGGGTGCGGCCCAGCATTTT	CATSRDPSGQGAAQHF	TRBD1	16	TRBV15	.	TRBJ1-5
TGTGCCAGCAGTTTATCCGCGGGGAACTGGGTGAACTATGGCTACACCTTC	CASSLSAGNWVNYGYTF	.	17	TRBV28	.	TRBJ1-2
TGCAGCGTTGTCCGGGGAGGCAGGGATAACTATGGCTACACCTTC	CSVVRGGRDNYGYTF	.	15	TRBV29-1	.	TRBJ1-2
TGTGCCAGCAGCCTCCCGGGACTAGCGGGGATGGGCACAGATACGCAGTATTTT	CASSLPGLAGMGTDTQYF	TRBD2	18	TRBV28	.	TRBJ2-3
TGTGCCTACCGAGACAGGGAGACGGGGCAGCCCCAGCATTTT	CAYRDRETGQPQHF	TRBD1	14	TRBV19	.	TRBJ1-5
TGTGCCAGCAGTTACGTGGCTAGCGGGGGGGAGACCCAGTACTTC	CASSYVASGGETQYF	TRBD2	15	TRBV6-7	.	TRBJ2-5
TGCGCCAGCAGCCTAACGGGACAACTCACAGGAGAGACCCAGTACTTC	CASSLTGQLTGETQYF	.	16	TRBV4-1	.	TRBJ2-5
TGTGCCAGCCGCGGCAGGGAGCGGGGATACACAGATACGCAGTATTTT	CASRGRERGYTDTQYF	TRBD2	16	TRBV2	.	TRBJ2-3
TGTGCCAGCTCACCAGGACAGGGGGCGACCGGGGAGCTGTTTTTT	CASSPGQGATGELFF	TRBD1	15	TRBV18	.	TRBJ2-2
TGTGCCTGGAATCGGGACAATGACGGTGGCTACACCTTC	CAWNRDNDGGYTF	.	13	TRBV30	.	TRBJ1-2
TGCGCCAGCAGCCAAAAGACAGGTATGCCCTCTGGGGCCAACGTCCTGACTTTC	CASSQKTGMPSGANVLTF	.	18	TRBV4-3	.	TRBJ2-6
TGTGCCAGCTCACCACGTAACTTAGCGGTCTACGAGCAGTACTTC	CASSPRNLAVYEQYF	.	15	TRBV18	.	TRBJ2-7
TGTGCCAGCAGCTTTAGACAGGGTAACACTGAAGCTTTCTTT	CASSFRQGNTEAFF	TRBD1	14	TRBV5-6	few	TRBJ1-1
TGTGCCAGCAGCCAACAGGGGGGAAACACCATATATTTT	CASSQQGGNTIYF	TRBD1	13	TRBV6-1	.	TRBJ1-3
TGTGCCACCAGCAGAGATTCCACTAGCGGCGGGGAGCTGTTTTTT	CATSRDSTSGGELFF	TRBD2	15	TRBV15	.	TRBJ2-2
TGTGCCTGGAAACTCAATGAGCAGTTCTTC	CAWKLNEQFF	.	10	TRBV30	.	TRBJ2-1
TGTGCCAGCAGTTTGCTATCTAGCTCCTACGAGCAGTACTTC	CASSLLSSSYEQYF	.	14	TRBV27	once	TRBJ2-7
TGTGCCAGCAGTGCCCCTCAGGTGGACGAGCAGTACTTC	CASSAPQVDEQYF	.	13	TRBV25-1	once	TRBJ2-7
TGTGCCAGCAGCCATCGTCCGGGACTAGCGGAGGACTCCTACGAGCAGTACTTC	CASSHRPGLAEDSYEQYF	TRBD2	18	TRBV28	.	TRBJ2-7
TGCGCCAGCAGCGGTGGACTCCCGGGGGATGAAAAACTGTTTTTT	CASSGGLPGDEKLFF	.	15	TRBV5-1	.	TRBJ1-4
TGTGCCAGCAGCCCCCCTAGCGGATCCTACAATGAGCAGTTCTTC	CASSPPSGSYNEQFF	TRBD2	15	TRBV14	.	TRBJ2-1
TGCGCCAGCAGACAACTAGCGGGGGGTCGCACAGATACGCAGTATTTT	CASRQLAGGRTDTQYF	TRBD2	16	TRBV4-1	.	TRBJ2-3